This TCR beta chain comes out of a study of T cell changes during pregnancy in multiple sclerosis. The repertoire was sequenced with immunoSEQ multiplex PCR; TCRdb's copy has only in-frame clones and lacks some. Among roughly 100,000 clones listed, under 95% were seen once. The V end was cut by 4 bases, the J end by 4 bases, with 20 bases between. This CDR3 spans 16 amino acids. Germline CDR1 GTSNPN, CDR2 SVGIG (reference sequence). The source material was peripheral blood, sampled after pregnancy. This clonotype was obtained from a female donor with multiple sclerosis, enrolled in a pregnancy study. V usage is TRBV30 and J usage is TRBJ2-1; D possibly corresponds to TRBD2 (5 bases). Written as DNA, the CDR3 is TGTGCCTGGACCCGACGGAGGACGGAGTTATACAATGAGCAGTTCTTC. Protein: CAWTRRRTELYNEQFF.